This T cell receptor (beta chain) came from a study of blood T cell repertoires in COVID-19. The wider study: Researchers got acute and convalescent COVID-19 samples from the United States, Italy and Spain.

The CDR3 is 15 residues long. Unmatched junction bases numbered 3, after V lost 4 bases and J lost 0 bases. Germline CDR1 and CDR2: SGDLS and YYNGEE. Some clones are missing from TCRdb's copy, which holds only in-frame ones; the method was immunoSEQ multiplex PCR. There are 400,000 or so clones in the sample; about nine tenths occur only once, and 0.6% lies in the top ten. All recovered Cohort 3 donors got two negative PCRs, got clearance, or saw symptom resolution. The rearrangement uses TRBV9 and TRBJ1-4; 7 positions agree with TRBD1. This sequence was found in a man aged 18 to 30 who had recovered from COVID-19. Source material: PBMCs or T cells enriched from blood (not recorded which). This chain's CDR3 is CASSSGQATNEKLFF. The CDR3 bases are TGTGCCAGCAGCTCCGGACAGGCAACTAATGAAAAACTGTTTTTT.